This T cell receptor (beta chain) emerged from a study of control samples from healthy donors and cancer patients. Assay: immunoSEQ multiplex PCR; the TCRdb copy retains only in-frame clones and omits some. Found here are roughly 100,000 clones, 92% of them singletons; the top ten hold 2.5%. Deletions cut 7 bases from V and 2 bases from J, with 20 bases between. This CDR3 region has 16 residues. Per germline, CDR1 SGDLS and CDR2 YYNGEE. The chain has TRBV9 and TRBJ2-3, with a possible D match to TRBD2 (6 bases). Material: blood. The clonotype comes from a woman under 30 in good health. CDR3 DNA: TGTGCCAGCGGACCTATGGGACTCCCGTACACAGATACGCAGTATTTT. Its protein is CASGPMGLPYTDTQYF.